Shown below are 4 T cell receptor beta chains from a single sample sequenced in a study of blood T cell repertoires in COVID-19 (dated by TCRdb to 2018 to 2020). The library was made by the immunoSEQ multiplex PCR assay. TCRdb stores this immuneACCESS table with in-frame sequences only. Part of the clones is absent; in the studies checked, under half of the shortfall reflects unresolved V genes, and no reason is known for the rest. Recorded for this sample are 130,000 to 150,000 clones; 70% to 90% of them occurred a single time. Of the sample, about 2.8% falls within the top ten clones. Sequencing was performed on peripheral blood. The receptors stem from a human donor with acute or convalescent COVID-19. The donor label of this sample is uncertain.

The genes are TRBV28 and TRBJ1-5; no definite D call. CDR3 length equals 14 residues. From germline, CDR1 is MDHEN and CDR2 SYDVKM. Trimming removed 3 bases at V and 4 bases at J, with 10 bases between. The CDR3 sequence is CASSLPGENQPQHF. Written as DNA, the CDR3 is TGTGCCAGCAGTTTGCCCGGGGAGAATCAGCCCCAGCATTTT.

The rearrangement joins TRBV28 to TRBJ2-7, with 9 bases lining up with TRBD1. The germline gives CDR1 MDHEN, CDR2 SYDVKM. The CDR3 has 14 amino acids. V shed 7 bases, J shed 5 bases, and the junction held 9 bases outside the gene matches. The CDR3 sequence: CASNSGQGSHEQYF. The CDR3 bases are TGTGCCAGCAATTCGGGACAGGGAAGCCACGAGCAGTACTTC.

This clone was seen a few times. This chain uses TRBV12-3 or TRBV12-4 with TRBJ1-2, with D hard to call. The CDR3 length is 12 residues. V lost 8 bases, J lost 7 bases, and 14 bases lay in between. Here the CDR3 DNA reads TGTGCCAGCGGTAACGGAGAGGGTGGCTACACCTTC. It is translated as CASGNGEGGYTF.

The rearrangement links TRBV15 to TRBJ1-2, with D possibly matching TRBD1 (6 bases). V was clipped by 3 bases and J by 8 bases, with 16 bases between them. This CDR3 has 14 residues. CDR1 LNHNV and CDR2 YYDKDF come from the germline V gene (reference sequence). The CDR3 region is CATSRAGTSSGYTF. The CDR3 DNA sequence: TGTGCCACCAGCAGGGCCGGGACATCCAGCGGCTACACCTTC.